This TCR beta chain was sequenced for a study of cytomegalovirus exposure and HLA in healthy donors. Study at large: When 398 donors were genotyped, just over 80% of them were found to fall in the Caucasian-associated ancestry cluster.

The CDR3 runs to 14 residues. The V gene lost 0 bases and the J gene lost 4 bases, with 8 bases spanning the gap. Germline CDR1 MGHDK, CDR2 SYGVNS. PCR involved 60 Vbeta and 13 Jbeta primers. Assay: immunoSEQ multiplex PCR; the TCRdb copy retains only in-frame clones and omits some. The specimen's table records under 250,000 clones. This chain links TRBV25-1 with TRBJ2-3; D not resolved. The receptor's source is a girl aged 2-10 years in good health and CMV-seropositive. Sequenced sample: PBMCs. The CDR3, as DNA: TGTGCCAGCAGTGAATATTCCCTAGCAGATACGCAGTATTTT. It yields the protein CASSEYSLADTQYF.